This TCR beta chain originates from a study of breast tumors, draining lymph nodes, adjacent tissues. Study-level findings and limits: That most tumor T cells come from lymph nodes remained unproven. Compared with basal-like, luminal-like tumors shared significantly more repertoire with nontumor tissue. Tumor repertoires ranked between lymph nodes and nontumor tissue in diversity, with V and J gene preferences. Most tumor T cells seemingly derive from lymph node, then expand in tumor.

The CDR3 consists of 14 residues. Germline-derived CDR1 and CDR2 are LNHDA and SQIVND (reference sequence). With 4 bases clipped from V and 7 bases from J, the junction kept 2 bases outside the gene matches. From the multiplex PCR reads, TCRdb called clonotypes with MiXCR, one entry per CDR3 protein. The sample lists some 200,000 distinct CDR3 sequences, around 29% occurring once. The table lists this clonotype with many counts. Its matching antigen is unknown. Samples came from axillary lymph nodes draining the breast cancer. The chain has TRBV19 and TRBJ2-2; 11 bases are a match to TRBD2. The TCR was taken from a female donor with breast cancer. Some clones in this sample may be carry-over from other donors' samples. Sequencing was done on a sample of axillary lymph node tissue. The CDR3 nucleotides are TGTGCCAGTAGTACCACTAGCGGGAGCGGGGAGCTGTTTTTT. It translates to CASSTTSGSGELFF.